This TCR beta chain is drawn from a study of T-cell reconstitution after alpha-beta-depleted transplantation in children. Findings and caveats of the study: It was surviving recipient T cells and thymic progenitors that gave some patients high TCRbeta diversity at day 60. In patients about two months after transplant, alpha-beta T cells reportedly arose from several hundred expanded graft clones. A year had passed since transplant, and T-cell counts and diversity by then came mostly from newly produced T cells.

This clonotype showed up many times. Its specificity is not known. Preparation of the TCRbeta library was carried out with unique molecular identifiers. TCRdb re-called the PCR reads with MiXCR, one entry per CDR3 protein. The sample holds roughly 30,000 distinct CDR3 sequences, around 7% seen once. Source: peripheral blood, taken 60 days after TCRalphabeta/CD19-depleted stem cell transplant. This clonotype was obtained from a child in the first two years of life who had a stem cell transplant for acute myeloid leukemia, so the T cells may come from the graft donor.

Written as DNA, the CDR3 is TGCGCCAGCAGCTTGGGCCAGGGACCGAATTCACCCCTCCACTTT. It yields the protein CASSLGQGPNSPLHF. This chain connects TRBV5-1 to TRBJ1-6; weak D call: TRBD1 (5 bases). Trimming left V 0 bases short and J 7 bases short, with 11 bases between. Germline loops: CDR1 SGHRS, CDR2 YFSETQ. The CDR3 totals 15 residues.